These T cell receptor beta chains were read from a single sample in a study of cytomegalovirus exposure and HLA in healthy donors. The data were produced by immunoSEQ multiplex PCR, yet TCRdb's version contains in-frame clones alone and is incomplete. This sample's table has 100,000 to 150,000 clones. What was sequenced was PBMCs. These receptors all stem from a woman between 35 and 50 years old in good health and CMV-seronegative. The CDR3 runs from the conserved cysteine through the conserved F or W. D genes are given only for firm matches.

j_call d_call v_call cdr3_aa cdr3_nt
TRBJ2-3 . TRBV7-2 CASSFQPPTSTDTQYF TGTGCCAGCAGCTTTCAACCTCCTACTAGCACAGATACGCAGTATTTT
TRBJ1-5 TRBD1 TRBV27 CASSQTGGVNQPQHF TGTGCCAGCAGTCAGACAGGGGGTGTTAATCAGCCCCAGCATTTT
TRBJ2-2 TRBD1 TRBV9 CASSVAIQGFTGELFF TGTGCCAGCAGCGTAGCGATACAGGGGTTCACCGGGGAGCTGTTTTTT
TRBJ2-1 . TRBV7-2 CASSPGGRPNNEQFF TGTGCCAGCAGCCCCGGGGGACGCCCAAACAATGAGCAGTTCTTC
TRBJ2-7 TRBD2 TRBV14 CASSRSLAAEQYF TGTGCCAGCAGCCGGTCCCTAGCGGCCGAGCAGTACTTC
TRBJ1-1 TRBD1 TRBV5-6 CASSLPQGGIEAFF TGTGCCAGCAGCCTGCCCCAGGGGGGAATTGAAGCTTTCTTT
TRBJ2-2 . TRBV27 CASIPRLSDTGELFF TGTGCCAGCATCCCTCGCCTAAGCGACACCGGGGAGCTGTTTTTT
TRBJ2-7 TRBD1 TRBV7-2 CASSYRTGEQYF TGTGCCAGCAGCTACAGGACAGGCGAGCAGTACTTC
TRBJ2-3 TRBD2 TRBV6-4 CASSGLAGASTDTQYF TGTGCCAGCAGTGGACTAGCGGGGGCCAGCACAGATACGCAGTATTTT
TRBJ1-1 . TRBV28 CASSLLDSEAFF TGTGCCAGCAGTCTTCTTGACAGTGAAGCTTTCTTT
TRBJ1-2 TRBD1 TRBV4-3 CASSHQTGTGYTF TGCGCCAGCAGCCACCAGACAGGGACTGGCTACACCTTC
TRBJ2-3 TRBD1 TRBV4-3 CASSQDGGQPTDTQYF TGCGCCAGCAGCCAAGATGGGGGACAGCCCACAGATACGCAGTATTTT
TRBJ1-1 TRBD1 TRBV7-9 CASSLRAGGGPPEAFF TGTGCCAGCAGCTTAAGGGCAGGGGGCGGTCCGCCTGAAGCTTTCTTT
TRBJ1-2 TRBD1 TRBV11-1 CASSLTGGDYGYTF TGTGCCAGCAGCTTGACAGGGGGTGACTATGGCTACACCTTC
TRBJ2-1 . TRBV5-6 CASSFIQGTYNEQFF TGTGCCAGCAGCTTCATCCAGGGTACCTACAATGAGCAGTTCTTC
TRBJ2-3 . TRBV9 CASSVKGTDTQYF TGTGCCAGCAGCGTAAAGGGGACAGATACGCAGTATTTT
TRBJ2-3 TRBD2 TRBV6-6 CASSYSTSGPPDTQYF TGTGCCAGCAGTTACTCGACTAGCGGTCCTCCGGATACGCAGTATTTT
TRBJ1-4 TRBD1 TRBV7-2 CASSADREKLFF TGTGCCAGCAGCGCGGACAGGGAAAAACTGTTTTTT
TRBJ1-5 . TRBV19 CASHSRQGFNQPQHF TGTGCCAGTCATAGCCGCCAGGGGTTCAATCAGCCCCAGCATTTT
TRBJ2-1 TRBD1 TRBV7-6 CASSADRGNEQFF TGTGCCAGCAGCGCGGACAGGGGGAATGAGCAGTTCTTC
TRBJ1-5 TRBD1 TRBV29-1 CSVRSEGRGDQPQHF TGCAGCGTCCGGTCCGAGGGCAGGGGGGATCAGCCCCAGCATTTT
TRBJ2-3 . TRBV9 CASSGADYTDTQYF TGTGCCAGCAGCGGGGCCGACTACACAGATACGCAGTATTTT
TRBJ1-3 TRBD1 TRBV5-4 CASSSDRGRNTIYF TGTGCCAGCAGCTCCGACAGGGGACGAAACACCATATATTTT
TRBJ2-1 . TRBV5-1 CASSFRGGSSYNEQFF TGCGCCAGCAGCTTTAGGGGCGGCTCCTCCTACAATGAGCAGTTCTTC
TRBJ1-1 . TRBV5-4 CASSLDRVRNPEAFF TGTGCCAGCAGCTTGGACAGGGTGCGCAACCCTGAAGCTTTCTTT
TRBJ2-7 . TRBV15 CATSRDLVAYEQYF TGTGCCACCAGCAGAGATCTAGTGGCCTACGAGCAGTACTTC
TRBJ1-5 . TRBV6-1 CASSEQGISNQPQHF TGTGCCAGCAGTGAACAGGGTATCAGCAATCAGCCCCAGCATTTT
TRBJ2-1 TRBD2 TRBV13 CATEESGGGNEQFF TGTGCCACCGAGGAAAGCGGGGGGGGTAATGAGCAGTTCTTC